This TCR beta chain emerged from a study of technical replicates of blood from several donors (dated by TCRdb to 2017 to 2019). As to this clone: Its antigen is currently not known. The sample holds no much larger clone one base away, and base qualities are not on file.

The library was built by means of the immunoSEQ multiplex PCR assay. TCRdb took this table from immuneACCESS and kept in-frame rearrangements with V and J called. Such tables lack part of the clones; where checked against another copy, unresolved V genes explain under half of the gap, and the rest is unexplained. For this sample the table gives about 83,000 clones, of which 92% were detected only once. The ten most abundant clones make up about 0.27% of the sample. V ends up 0 bases short and J 0 bases short, with an unmatched junction base count of 6. As encoded in the germline V gene, CDR1 is SGHRS while CDR2 is YFSETQ. Inclusive of the bounding cysteine and phenylalanine, the CDR3 is 18 residues long. Here the CDR3 DNA is all that survives: 54 bases in frame from base 1.

The chain is made from TRBV5-1 and TRBJ2-6; 7 of the junction bases match TRBD1. Sequencing was carried out using T cells isolated from PBMCs. The TCR originated in a human donor in good health. Read as DNA, the sequence is TGCGCCAGCAGCTTGGAGGGGACAGTTTTCTCTGGGGCCAACGTCCTGACTTTC. It translates to CASSLEGTVFSGANVLTF.